What follows are 8 T cell receptor beta chains derived from one specimen sequenced in a study of T cell responses to AZD1222 COVID-19 vaccine. Sequencing was performed with immunoSEQ multiplex PCR; in TCRdb, only in-frame clones are kept and a portion is missing. Here the sample spans some 180,000 clones, around 93% being singletons. The sequences come from peripheral blood, collected 28 days after the second dose of the MenACWY control vaccine. The receptors shown here come from an adult who received the MenACWY meningococcal vaccine as a control.

Points on this clone: The sample carries other DNA sequences with the same CDR3. This sequence joins TRBV12-3 or TRBV12-4 and TRBJ1-1; D is uncertain. V was pared by 3 bases and J by 1 base, with 6 bases between. The CDR3 totals 13 residues. The CDR3 protein is CASSLGRNTEAFF. For the CDR3, the DNA is TGTGCCAGCAGTTTGGGTCGGAACACTGAAGCTTTCTTT.

This chain uses TRBV5-5 with TRBJ2-3; the D gene is possibly TRBD2 (7 bases). Germline V lookup: CDR1 SGHKS, CDR2 YYEKEE (reference sequence). The length of the CDR3 is 15 residues. The V gene lost 2 bases and the J gene lost 5 bases, with 15 bases spanning the gap. CDR3 DNA: TGTGCCAGCAGCTTTTTGGGGGGGCCGGGAGATACGCAGTATTTT. Translation gives CASSFLGGPGDTQYF.

The chain uses TRBV18 and TRBJ2-1; D gene ambiguous. The CDR3 extends over 14 amino acids. V dropped 0 bases and J dropped 0 bases, with 3 bases sitting between them. CDR1 and CDR2 from the germline V gene are KGHSH and LQKENI. The CDR3 spells CASSPPRSYNEQFF. The CDR3 region has the DNA TGTGCCAGCTCACCACCGCGCTCCTACAATGAGCAGTTCTTC.

V is TRBV28 and J is TRBJ1-2; no reliable D call. The CDR3 contains 15 residues. The germline V and J ends were trimmed by 3 bases and 4 bases, with 15 bases remaining between them. Germline-derived CDR1 and CDR2 are MDHEN and SYDVKM. This chain's CDR3 is CASSFPERVGYGYTF. The CDR3 DNA reads TGTGCCAGCAGTTTTCCGGAGAGAGTGGGCTATGGCTACACCTTC.

The chain couples TRBV5-8 to TRBJ1-2; D ambiguous. CDR1 is SGHTS and CDR2 is YDEGEE in the germline V gene. V lost 0 bases to trimming and J lost 8 bases, with 11 bases between them. The CDR3 is made up of 13 amino acids. CDR3 coding DNA: TGTGCCAGCAGCTTGGGGGTAGGGCACGGCTACACCTTC. Amino acids: CASSLGVGHGYTF.

The chain joins TRBV28 to TRBJ1-4; D may be TRBD1 (6 bases). Germline CDR1 and CDR2: MDHEN and SYDVKM. The ends were cut back, 2 bases at V and 2 bases at J, with 9 bases in the middle. This CDR3 contains 15 residues. The CDR3 spells CASSLAGDTNEKLFF. DNA of the CDR3: TGTGCCAGCAGTTTAGCAGGGGACACTAATGAAAAACTGTTTTTT.

This rearrangement joins TRBV18 to TRBJ2-5; weak D call: TRBD2 (5 bases). Germline V gene data show CDR1 as KGHSH and CDR2 as LQKENI. The CDR3 length is 14 residues. V was pared by 3 bases and J by 5 bases, with 13 bases between. Here the CDR3 reads CASSPQEGRETQYF. DNA for the CDR3: TGTGCCAGCTCACCCCAAGAGGGCCGTGAGACCCAGTACTTC.

This chain links TRBV6-1 with TRBJ1-5, with 7 bases that match TRBD1. Germline CDR1 and CDR2: MNHNS and SASEGT. Losses at the gene ends were 0 bases for V and 6 bases for J; bases not matched to a gene: 5. This CDR3 comprises 15 residues. The CDR3 region is CASSEAGGHGQPQHF. The CDR3 DNA reads TGTGCCAGCAGTGAAGCAGGGGGCCACGGTCAGCCCCAGCATTTT.